The entry that follows covers one T cell receptor (beta chain) sequence. What it recognizes is unknown. Expressed TCRB transcripts were sequenced after all isolated RNA was converted to cDNA. Assay used: immunoSEQ multiplex PCR; TCRdb lists only in-frame clones, some missing. The table records about 40,000 clones, roughly 49% of them present only once. Sort purity for all populations was recorded as exceeding 98%. This sample stems from a study of beta chain features in type 1 diabetes. In the study overall: Age and gender were similar between patients and healthy donors, as were cell yields. Whole-study results and caveats: Patients showed naive, central memory and Treg TCRB repertoires that appeared more similar than those of healthy donors.

CDR3 length: 13 amino acids. Germline values: CDR1 KGHSH, CDR2 LQKENI. V was pared by 5 bases and J by 8 bases, with 13 bases between. The chain recombines TRBV18 with TRBJ2-4; possible D gene TRBD1, 5 bases. The specimen was central memory CD4+ T cells from blood. The source is a woman aged 18-29 years in good health. CDR3 region: CASSSTQDDIQYF. The CDR3 bases are TGTGCCAGCTCATCAACACAGGATGACATTCAGTACTTC. Full variable domain (outside the CDR3, taken from reference TRBV18 and TRBJ2-4): NAGVMQNPRHLVRRRGQEARLRCSPMKGHSHVYWYRQLPEEGLKFMVYLQKENIIDESGMPKERFSAEFPKEGPSILRIQQVVRGDSAAYFCASSSTQDDIQYFGAGTRLSVL.